Each of the 19 T cell receptor beta chains below was sequenced from the same sample in a study of human T cells and chemical hapten exposure. TCRdb recomputed calls from the RACE reads with MiXCR, one row per CDR3 protein. The table has 300,000 to 400,000 distinct CDR3 sequences, 4.5% to 5.5% seen once. Time point in this sample: pre-sensitization, week 0. The treatment: therapeutic diphenylcyclopropenone sensitization with weekly scalp DPC. The sequencing here drew on whole blood, taken in connection with sensitization to the hapten diphenylcyclopropenone (DPC). These receptors were taken from a woman between 50 and 59 years old with alopecia areata. Some clones in this sample may be carry-over from other donors' samples.

This clonotype was counted between two and nine times. The J gene is TRBJ2-1, the V gene TRBV2; D remains unclear. Looked up from germline, CDR1 is SNHLY and CDR2 is FYNNEI. Trimming shortened V by 5 bases and J by 8 bases, and 10 bases separated the two germline ends. CDR3 size: 12 residues. CDR3 sequence reads: CASSPSRDEQFF. CDR3 DNA sequence: TGTGCCAGCAGTCCTTCCCGGGATGAGCAGTTCTTC.

The V and J genes are TRBV4-2 and TRBJ2-7; D might be TRBD1 (5 bases). Looked up from germline, CDR1 is LGHNA and CDR2 is YNFKEQ. CDR3 length equals 15 residues. Trimming removed 2 bases at V and 2 bases at J, with 13 bases between. CDR3 bases: TGTGCCAGCAGCCAATCATGGGGCAGAGCCTACGAGCAGTACTTC. It specifies CASSQSWGRAYEQYF.

This clonotype was picked up a small number of times. The chain has TRBV14 and TRBJ1-3; D possibly corresponds to TRBD1 (6 bases). The CDR3 spans 16 residues. V lost 4 bases, J lost 2 bases, and 15 bases lay in between. Germline values: CDR1 SGHDN, CDR2 FVKESK. The CDR3 DNA sequence: TGTGCCAGCAGCCCCCATAGAAGACAGGCTGGAAACACCATATATTTT. This gives the protein CASSPHRRQAGNTIYF.

This clonotype showed up many times. The chain recombines TRBV7-8 with TRBJ2-5; 9 bases map to TRBD1. Germline values: CDR1 SGHVS, CDR2 FQNEAQ. J lost 2 bases, V lost 4 bases, and 8 bases had no gene match. The CDR3 covers 16 residues. The CDR3 DNA follows: TGTGCCAGCAGCTCCTCCGGGACAGGGTGGCAAGAGACCCAGTACTTC. Protein: CASSSSGTGWQETQYF.

In DNA, the CDR3 is TGCAGTGCTAGTGGGGACGCGAGCTCCTACAATGAGCAGTTCTTC. Its protein is CSASGDASSYNEQFF. The J gene is TRBJ2-1, the V gene TRBV20-1; either TRBD1 or TRBD2 may fit D (5 bases each). The length of the CDR3 is 15 residues. From germline, CDR1 is DFQATT and CDR2 SNEGSKA (reference sequence). The V gene lost 3 bases and the J gene lost 0 bases, with 12 bases spanning the gap.

Only a few counts were recorded for this clonotype. V is TRBV6-5 and J is TRBJ2-7, with 9 bases fitting TRBD1. The V segment lost 8 bases and the J segment 6 bases; nucleotides outside the gene matches: 8. The CDR3 runs to 13 residues. Germline loops: CDR1 MNHEY, CDR2 SVGAGI. The CDR3 sequence is CASGGTGTSEQYF. Written as DNA, the CDR3 is TGTGCCAGCGGCGGGACAGGGACGTCCGAGCAGTACTTC.

This clonotype was seen more than once but under ten times. The chain recombines TRBV3-1 with TRBJ1-1; no clear D. Germline loops: CDR1 LGHDT, CDR2 YNNKEL (reference sequence). This CDR3 comprises 14 residues. Trimming stripped 1 base from V and 2 bases from J, with 8 bases between. The CDR3 region has the DNA TGTGCCAGCAGCCAAGTACAGCTTAACACTGAAGCTTTCTTT. Translating it yields CASSQVQLNTEAFF.

The chain combines TRBV20-1 with TRBJ2-1, with 7 positions matching TRBD2. The CDR3 is 13 residues long. V shed 2 bases, J shed 8 bases, and the junction held 6 bases outside the gene matches. Looked up from germline, CDR1 is DFQATT and CDR2 is SNEGSKA (reference sequence). CDR3 in DNA: TGCAGTGCTAGAACCGGGACTAACTATGAGCAGTTCTTC. Amino acid sequence: CSARTGTNYEQFF.

V and J are TRBV20-1 and TRBJ2-7; no clear D. The V end lost 5 bases, the J end lost 0 bases, and 8 bases lay between the germline ends. Germline values: CDR1 DFQATT, CDR2 SNEGSKA (reference sequence). The CDR3 is made up of 12 amino acids. The CDR3: CSASTSSYEQYF. The CDR3 DNA reads as TGCAGTGCTTCGACCAGCTCCTACGAGCAGTACTTC.

This clonotype was seen only a few times. The V gene is TRBV6-4, the J gene TRBJ2-1; 10 nucleotides align to TRBD2. CDR1 is MRHNA, CDR2 SNTAGT, per germline. The V and J ends lost 2 bases and 0 bases, in that order; junction bases with no gene match: 16. The CDR3 length is 21 residues. CDR3 sequence reads: CASSDSFLAGVPPSSYNEQFF. CDR3 nucleotide sequence: TGTGCCAGCAGTGACAGCTTCCTAGCGGGAGTTCCCCCTAGCTCCTACAATGAGCAGTTCTTC.

This clonotype was seen many times. V usage is TRBV7-8 and J usage is TRBJ2-3, with 9 nucleotides matching TRBD2. V lost 1 base, J lost 3 bases, and 11 bases stayed unmatched. This CDR3 has 18 amino acids. Germline V lookup: CDR1 SGHVS, CDR2 FQNEAQ. CDR3 region: CASSLVPPLAGLTDTQYF. CDR3 in DNA: TGTGCCAGCAGCTTAGTCCCTCCCCTAGCGGGGCTAACAGATACGCAGTATTTT.

This clonotype has only a few counts. The chain recombines TRBV7-2 with TRBJ2-5; a possible D gene is TRBD2 (6 bases). The V gene lost 5 bases and the J gene lost 5 bases, with 18 bases spanning the gap. Germline CDR1 and CDR2: SGHTA and FQGNSA. This CDR3 comprises 15 residues. The CDR3 is CASSRKLRDYETQYF. In nucleotides, the CDR3 is TGTGCCAGCAGCCGGAAACTGCGGGATTACGAGACCCAGTACTTC.

This clonotype was seen at least ten times. The V and J genes are TRBV4-3 and TRBJ2-5; D is ambiguous. Per germline, CDR1 LGHNA and CDR2 YSLEER. This CDR3 is 15 amino acids long. V was cut by 0 bases and J by 1 base, with 9 bases left in between. Here the CDR3 reads CASSQDRAPQETQYF. The CDR3 DNA follows: TGCGCCAGCAGCCAAGATAGAGCGCCCCAAGAGACCCAGTACTTC.

This clonotype has at least ten counts. The chain joins TRBV27 to TRBJ1-1; tentative D call: TRBD1 (5 bases). This CDR3 region has 15 residues. Germline V gives CDR1 MNHEY, CDR2 SMNVEV (reference sequence). V dropped 4 bases and J dropped 2 bases, with 14 bases sitting between them. The CDR3 sequence: CASSSVGDSNTEAFF. The CDR3 nucleotides are TGTGCCAGCAGTTCCGTAGGGGATTCAAACACTGAAGCTTTCTTT.

This clonotype was picked up many times. V usage is TRBV6-2 or TRBV6-3 and J usage is TRBJ2-2, with 8 bases identical to TRBD1. The CDR3 loop spans 17 amino acids. The V gene end was trimmed by 2 bases and the J gene end by 5 bases; junction bases not matched to a gene: 10. Germline CDR1 and CDR2: MNHEY and SVGEGT. The CDR3 DNA is TGTGCCAGCAGTTACCGTCTCTGGGACAGGAGTACCGGGGAGCTGTTTTTT. This encodes CASSYRLWDRSTGELFF.

This clonotype occurred many times. The chain has TRBV12-3 or TRBV12-4 and TRBJ1-6; TRBD1 matches at 8 bases. The CDR3 is made up of 14 amino acids. Trimming took 5 bases from V and 10 from J; bases not matched to a gene: 7. The CDR3 DNA reads TGTGCCAGCAGTCCAGGACAGGGTAGCTCACCCCTCCACTTT. Its protein is CASSPGQGSSPLHF.

This clonotype was seen many times. The rearrangement uses TRBV20-1 and TRBJ2-1; a possible D gene is TRBD2 (5 bases). Germline V gives CDR1 DFQATT, CDR2 SNEGSKA (reference sequence). Trimming left V 5 bases short and J 0 bases short, with 17 bases between. There are 16 residues in the CDR3. The CDR3 is CSAAPRKRSSYNEQFF. The DNA for the CDR3 is TGCAGTGCTGCCCCTCGCAAGCGGAGCTCCTACAATGAGCAGTTCTTC.

This clonotype has a count of ten or more. This CDR3 is CASRGDGFANYGYTF. The CDR3 region has the DNA TGTGCCAGCAGAGGGGACGGGTTCGCTAACTATGGCTACACCTTC. The V gene is TRBV28, the J gene TRBJ1-2; TRBD1 might be the D (5 bases). CDR1 MDHEN and CDR2 SYDVKM come from the germline V gene. The CDR3 loop spans 15 amino acids. Deletions cut 6 bases from V and 0 bases from J, with 14 bases between.

This clonotype was picked up many times. The rearrangement links TRBV29-1 to TRBJ2-7, with 7 bases lining up with TRBD1. The germline V gene encodes CDR1 SQVTM and CDR2 ANQGSEA. This CDR3 spans 12 amino acids. V lost 6 bases, J lost 2 bases, and 4 bases stayed unmatched. CDR3 in DNA: TGCAGCGTGGTTCAGGGGGCCTACGAGCAGTACTTC. This encodes CSVVQGAYEQYF.